This entry features one T cell receptor (beta chain) sequence. The data were obtained in a study of blood T cell repertoires in COVID-19. This CDR3 has 16 residues. J gave up 4 bases and V 0 bases, and 4 bases lay outside the gene matches. Only in-frame clones appear in the TCRdb table, and some are missing; sequencing was by immunoSEQ multiplex PCR. The sample contains around 93,000 clones, around nine tenths of which appear only once. This chain joins TRBV23-1 and TRBJ1-3; 9 positions agree with TRBD1. TRBV23-1 is flagged as an ORF with uncertain function. What was sequenced was peripheral blood. This receptor was taken from a human donor in a cohort sampled during active COVID-19. The CDR3 DNA follows: TGCGCCAGCAGTCAATCAAACAGGGGGCTAGGAAACACCATATATTTT. This codes for CASSQSNRGLGNTIYF.